This T cell receptor (beta chain) derives from a study of cytomegalovirus exposure and HLA in healthy donors listed by TCRdb under 2017. Describing the broader study: An earlier analysis of roughly 630 of the donors reported approximately 270 Gb of sequence data and some 100 million unique TCR beta sequences from about 179 million T cells. An early release covering just under 650 HLA-typed donors comprised about 300 gigabases of sequencing data and around 80 million unique TCR sequences. Of the 398 genotyped donors, less than 90% were placed in the genetic ancestry cluster associated with self-reported Caucasian donors. The aim of the study was to test whether cataloging public T cell receptors could identify signatures of past pathogen exposure. The study profiled the T cell repertoires of about 720 subjects by immunosequencing and related them to cytomegalovirus serostatus. In addition to the first cohort of 666 subjects, a separate validation cohort of approximately 120 different subjects was used. To predict cytomegalovirus infection status, the study brought together high-throughput TCR immunosequencing, statistical association of individual TCRs with disease status, and machine learning. To study patterns of TCR occurrence, a later analysis re-analyzed previously published TCR beta repertoires from 700 or so donors and added high-resolution HLA genotyping. The later analysis used no new phenotypic data to find candidate immune exposures, relying instead on TCR beta sequences and their occurrence across donors. An earlier analysis of some 500 of the donors applied high-throughput TCR beta sequencing to assess whether each TCR beta V gene segment acted as functional or pseudogenic. Donor age, sex, ethnicity and CMV serostatus were compiled alongside the repertoire data. A later genetic analysis used genome-wide SNP genotypes for 398 of the 666 donors, treating that subset as a discovery cohort. Every discovery cohort repertoire had been produced on one sequencing platform. HLA typing included class I and class II loci at four-digit resolution. Typing coverage varied by locus: roughly 620-640 donors for A, B, C, DRB1 and DQB1; roughly 500 for DQA1; more than 600 for DPA1; approximately 490 for DPB1. Roughly five DR-DQ haplotypes were treated as single units for association and clustering because of strong linkage in the cohort. On average, roughly 240,000 unique TCR beta nucleotide sequences were sequenced per donor among about 400 genotyped donors of the cohort, with roughly 18% of those sequences being non-productive.

Here is what the overall study found, with its caveats: While some public TCRs were present in many individuals, most TCR sequences turned up only very rarely across donors. A further reported finding was that TCR beta sequences accurately predicted the HLA-A and HLA-B alleles for most subjects in the first cohort. Compared with equally common non-associated chains, HLA-associated TCR beta chains in a later analysis were more clonally expanded and had lower generation probabilities. Immune exposure information for the cohort was limited to CMV serostatus. At a false discovery rate of 0.05, a later analysis linked 16,951 TCR beta sequences to specific HLA alleles. Only TCR beta chains were sequenced in this cohort, and the absence of alpha or paired-chain data limited detectable features. In a later analysis, the rate of TCR association differed among HLA loci, with DRB1 alleles having the most associated TCRs and HLA-C alleles having the fewest. In an earlier analysis of around 600 of the donors, most TCR beta V segments appeared in productive rearrangements about 87% or about 30% of the time, broadly matching IMGT annotations. A later genetic analysis associated a missense DCLRE1C variant with V-gene and J-gene trimming of TCR beta chains, and an independent cohort replicated the association. Roughly uniform sequencing depth across donors was assumed in presence/absence analyses, although this assumption may not hold. According to the authors, the approach could potentially be generalized to other disease states and immunological phenotypes. According to a later genetic analysis, donors in an Asian-associated ancestry cluster had fewer N-insertions in productive TCRs than the approximately 610-donor mean. The classifier was reported to diagnose cytomegalovirus status with high specificity and sensitivity in both the original cohort and the validation cohort. Some IMGT-functional V segments, including TRBV6-2 and TRBV6-3, could not be told apart with the 87-base-pair reads, so those segments were excluded. The study listed 150 to 200 TCR beta chains as associated with cytomegalovirus. A later analysis found that most CMV-associated TCR beta chains appeared HLA-restricted, with HLA associations seemingly driven largely by CMV exposure. A group of highly shared sequence variants was considered likely to be a technical artifact of the sequencing pipeline. According to a later analysis, parvovirus B19, influenza, CMV and Epstein-Barr virus appeared linked to several top co-occurrence clusters. In vitro tests confirmed that a few of the cytomegalovirus-associated TCR beta chains recognize cytomegalovirus antigens. Because HLA typing was missing for some donors at each locus, association tests included only the typed subset. The earlier analysis of around 600 of the donors excluded some 15 rarely observed V segments, including chromosome 9 orphons, because counts were too low. When HLA alleles, especially DR and DQ, strongly co-occurred, attributing TCR associations to individual alleles was difficult. Correlated functional status among segregating V segments might be attributable to linkage disequilibrium, but an unknown experimental factor could not be ruled out.

CDR1 is given as LGHNA and CDR2 as YNFKEQ, both from the germline V gene. Measured from the cysteine to the phenylalanine, the CDR3 is 14 residues long. This entry keeps only the CDR3 DNA: 42 bases, framed from base 1. V drops 2 bases and J drops 2 bases, leaving 7 bases in between. Library preparation used the immunoSEQ multiplex PCR assay. The multiplex PCR relied on a mix of 60 forward primers for TCR Vbeta segments and 13 reverse primers for TCR Jbeta segments. Amplification of the CDR3 region of rearranged TCR beta genes was performed with a multiplex PCR assay on genomic DNA. On the Illumina HiSeq System, the amplified TCR beta libraries were sequenced as 87-base-pair reads. On the authors' methods: A later analysis counted approximately 74 million unique TCR beta chains across the 666 repertoires, and around 9.9 million of these chains were shared by at least two donors. A nearest-neighbor algorithm error-corrected the raw reads and collapsed the reads into unique sequences, merging closely related sequences to remove PCR and sequencing errors. V, D and J gene segments were assigned by aligning CDR3 sequences to IMGT reference sequences. For a sequence to be retained, a match of at least six nucleotides to both a V gene segment and a J gene segment was required. A rearrangement was called productive if the CDR3 had no stop codons and remained in frame with V and J, and every other rearrangement was called non-productive. Following IMGT convention, CDR3 was defined as the stretch from the second conserved V-encoded cysteine up to the conserved J-encoded phenylalanine. Sequences without an unambiguous match to a single V gene segment were excluded from the earlier analysis of 450 to 650 of the donors. An earlier analysis of 587 of the donors called V segments functional above 56.7% productive rearrangements and segregating when the between-donor standard deviation exceeded 5%. A statistical classification framework was built for diagnosing cytomegalovirus status from the catalog of TCR beta chain sequences. A later analysis assigned V and J genes by comparing TCR nucleotide sequences with IMGT/GENE-DB human TR gene sequences. Using the TCRdist pipeline, a later analysis assigned CDR3 sequences along with most-parsimonious VDJ recombination scenarios. In a later analysis, every TCR beta chain was defined by the combination of its CDR3 amino acid sequence and its V-gene family, and reads without a unique V-gene family were dropped. As a way to deal with suspected cross-contamination and a sequencing artifact, a later analysis dropped roughly 600 nucleotide sequences that were highly shared and had low generation probability. A later analysis calculated a clonal expansion index for each public chain from normalized within-repertoire ranks of inferred template counts. Generation probabilities in a later analysis came from a VDJ recombination model fitted to out-of-frame rearrangements, and those results were checked against IGoR. In a later analysis, TCR-TCR, TCR-HLA and TCR-CMV co-occurrence was scored with hypergeometric tests, and a repertoire-size bias correction was applied to TCR pairs. To estimate false discovery rates, a later analysis permuted the HLA or CMV assignments 20 times. In a later analysis, co-occurring TCRs were grouped using DBSCAN, with TCRdist sequence similarity added in when clustering inside HLA-allele-positive subsets. Repertoires with fewer than 30,000 or more than 120,000 public chains, plus five repertoires with anomalous nucleotide sharing, were excluded from co-occurrence clustering. TCRdb took this table from immuneACCESS and kept in-frame rearrangements with V and J called. Such tables lack part of the clones; where checked against another copy, unresolved V genes explain under half of the gap, and the rest is unexplained. Clone size and the V and J calls come from that table; the DNA yielded D and trimming. This sample is represented by more than 150,000 clones; 76% of them were singletons. The ten top clones hold around 1.5% of the sample.

The cohort was made up of around 720 healthy bone marrow donors. At the time of sampling, all cohort members were nominally healthy, though unrecorded immune exposures were likely present. The donor was CMV seronegative and was included in the group of 352 seronegative cohort members. Every donor gave a peripheral blood sample, and the peripheral blood mononuclear cells from that sample were used for TCR beta sequencing. Genomic DNA extraction from the blood cell samples was performed with the Qiagen DNeasy Blood Extraction Kit. A word on this clone: Its antigen specificity is not known. Nothing much larger sits one base from this clone, and base qualities are not available.

Sequenced material: PBMCs. This receptor chain uses TRBV4-2 and TRBJ1-3; TRBD1 is a weak D gene call, 5 bases matching. The receptor comes from a man aged 18 to 35 in good health and CMV-seronegative. The CDR3 has the sequence CASSQSTAGNTIYF. The base sequence is TGTGCCAGCAGCCAATCGACAGCTGGAAACACCATATATTTT.